This is a list of T cell receptor beta chains from one sample in a study of cytomegalovirus exposure and HLA in healthy donors. Using immunoSEQ multiplex PCR, the repertoire was profiled, and TCRdb retains in-frame clones only, with some absent. The data contain 180,000 or so clones, roughly 82% of them seen just once; the ten biggest clones take up roughly 13%. What was sequenced was PBMCs. These receptors were obtained from a woman aged 25 to 39 in good health and CMV-seropositive. Both conserved end residues are part of each CDR3. Fields, in order: CDR3 DNA, CDR3 protein, D gene, clone size, J gene, V gene, CDR3 length. The D gene is left open where the match is weak. Not all rows give a size; the values are once, few, many and, for expanded clones, a class.

DNA: TGTGCCAGCAGCCCCGGGGAGAGGAGCTCCTACAATGAGCAGTTCTTC
CDR3: CASSPGERSSYNEQFF
D: .
size: .
J: TRBJ2-1
V: TRBV5-4
length: 16

DNA: TGCGCCAGCAGCTTGGCGACAGGGACAGGCCCTAACTATGGCTACACCTTC
CDR3: CASSLATGTGPNYGYTF
D: TRBD1
size: once
J: TRBJ1-2
V: TRBV5-1
length: 17

DNA: TGTGCCAGCTCTGAGGGCCCGGGCTACTCCTACGAGCAGTACTTC
CDR3: CASSEGPGYSYEQYF
D: .
size: .
J: TRBJ2-7
V: TRBV27
length: 15

DNA: TGTGCCACCAGCAGAGACAGGGACAGGCGGGGCTACACCTTC
CDR3: CATSRDRDRRGYTF
D: TRBD1
size: few
J: TRBJ1-2
V: TRBV15
length: 14

DNA: TGCGCCAGCAGCTTGACAGGGGGTGTCCTCGACTATGGCTACACCTTC
CDR3: CASSLTGGVLDYGYTF
D: TRBD1
size: .
J: TRBJ1-2
V: TRBV5-1
length: 16

DNA: TGTGCCAGCAGGGCTCCTTCACGGGGTGGCGAGCAGTACTTC
CDR3: CASRAPSRGGEQYF
D: .
size: .
J: TRBJ2-7
V: TRBV6-5
length: 14

DNA: TGTGCCTGGGACCCTGACAGGGGCTATGGCTACACCTTC
CDR3: CAWDPDRGYGYTF
D: TRBD1
size: .
J: TRBJ1-2
V: TRBV30
length: 13

DNA: TGCAGCGTTGATCGCCGGCAGGCCCCATATGGCTACACCTTC
CDR3: CSVDRRQAPYGYTF
D: .
size: .
J: TRBJ1-2
V: TRBV29-1
length: 14

DNA: TGTGCCACCAGCAGAGGTTCCCCGGGTGAGCAGTTCTTC
CDR3: CATSRGSPGEQFF
D: .
size: .
J: TRBJ2-1
V: TRBV15
length: 13

DNA: TGTGCCAGCAGCTCAGGGTACAATGAGCAGTTCTTC
CDR3: CASSSGYNEQFF
D: .
size: .
J: TRBJ2-1
V: TRBV7-3
length: 12

DNA: TGTGCCTGGGCGGAGGGAAGGGTTAACACTGAAGCTTTCTTT
CDR3: CAWAEGRVNTEAFF
D: .
size: .
J: TRBJ1-1
V: TRBV30
length: 14

DNA: TGTGCCAGTAGTATAGTTGCCGGGACAGGAGTCGATGGCTACACCTTC
CDR3: CASSIVAGTGVDGYTF
D: TRBD1
size: .
J: TRBJ1-2
V: TRBV19
length: 16

DNA: TGTGCCAGCAGTGAAGCGACAGGGCCACTCTCTGGAAACACCATATATTTT
CDR3: CASSEATGPLSGNTIYF
D: TRBD1
size: few
J: TRBJ1-3
V: TRBV6-1
length: 17

DNA: TGTGCCAGTAGTATCAACAGGGACTACGAGCAGTACTTC
CDR3: CASSINRDYEQYF
D: .
size: few
J: TRBJ2-7
V: TRBV19
length: 13